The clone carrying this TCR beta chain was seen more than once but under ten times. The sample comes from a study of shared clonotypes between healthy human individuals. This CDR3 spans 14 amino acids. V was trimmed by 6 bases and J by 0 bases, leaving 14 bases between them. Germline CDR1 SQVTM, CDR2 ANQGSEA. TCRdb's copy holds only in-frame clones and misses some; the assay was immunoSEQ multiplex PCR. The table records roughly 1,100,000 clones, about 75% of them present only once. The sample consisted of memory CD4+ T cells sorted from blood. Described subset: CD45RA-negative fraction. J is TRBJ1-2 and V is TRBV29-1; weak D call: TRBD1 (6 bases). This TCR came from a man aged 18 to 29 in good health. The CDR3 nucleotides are TGCAGCGTCCGAAGGGGGGACGCTAACTATGGCTACACCTTC. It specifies CSVRRGDANYGYTF.